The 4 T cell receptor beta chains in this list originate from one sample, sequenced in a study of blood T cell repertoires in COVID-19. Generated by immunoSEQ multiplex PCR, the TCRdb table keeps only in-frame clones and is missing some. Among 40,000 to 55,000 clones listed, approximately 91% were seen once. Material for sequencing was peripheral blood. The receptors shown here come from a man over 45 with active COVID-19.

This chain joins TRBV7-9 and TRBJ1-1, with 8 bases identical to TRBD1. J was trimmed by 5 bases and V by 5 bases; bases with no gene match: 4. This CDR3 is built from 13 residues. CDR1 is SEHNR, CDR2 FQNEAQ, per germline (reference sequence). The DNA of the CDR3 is TGTGCCAGCAGCAAGGACAGGGTAACTGAAGCTTTCTTT. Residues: CASSKDRVTEAFF. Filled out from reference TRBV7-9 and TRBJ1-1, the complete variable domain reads DTGVSQNPRHKITKRGQNVTFRCDPISEHNRLYWYRQTLGQGPEFLTYFQNEAQLEKSRLLSDRFSAERPKGSFSTLEIQRTEQGDSAMYLCASSKDRVTEAFFGQGTRLTVV.

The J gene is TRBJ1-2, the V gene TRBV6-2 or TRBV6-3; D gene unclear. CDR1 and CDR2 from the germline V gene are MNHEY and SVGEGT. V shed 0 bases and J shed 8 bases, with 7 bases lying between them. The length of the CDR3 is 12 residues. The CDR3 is CASSYSVRGYTF. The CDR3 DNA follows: TGTGCCAGCAGTTACTCTGTACGGGGCTACACCTTC.

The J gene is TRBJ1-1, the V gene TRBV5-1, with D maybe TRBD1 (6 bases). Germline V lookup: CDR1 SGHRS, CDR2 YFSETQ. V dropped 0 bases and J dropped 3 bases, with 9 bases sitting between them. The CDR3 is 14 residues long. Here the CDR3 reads CASSLGQGYTEAFF. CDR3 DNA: TGCGCCAGCAGCTTGGGGCAGGGGTACACTGAAGCTTTCTTT. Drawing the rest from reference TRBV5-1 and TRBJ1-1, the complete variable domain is KAGVTQTPRYLIKTRGQQVTLSCSPISGHRSVSWYQQTPGQGLQFLFEYFSETQRNKGNFPGRFSGRQFSNSRSEMNVSTLELGDSALYLCASSLGQGYTEAFFGQGTRLTVV.

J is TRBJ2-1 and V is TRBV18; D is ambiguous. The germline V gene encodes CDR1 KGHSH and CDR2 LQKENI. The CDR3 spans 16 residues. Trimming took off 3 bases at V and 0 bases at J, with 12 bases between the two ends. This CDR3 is CASSPQTPDSYNEQFF. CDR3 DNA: TGTGCCAGCTCACCGCAGACACCCGACTCCTACAATGAGCAGTTCTTC.